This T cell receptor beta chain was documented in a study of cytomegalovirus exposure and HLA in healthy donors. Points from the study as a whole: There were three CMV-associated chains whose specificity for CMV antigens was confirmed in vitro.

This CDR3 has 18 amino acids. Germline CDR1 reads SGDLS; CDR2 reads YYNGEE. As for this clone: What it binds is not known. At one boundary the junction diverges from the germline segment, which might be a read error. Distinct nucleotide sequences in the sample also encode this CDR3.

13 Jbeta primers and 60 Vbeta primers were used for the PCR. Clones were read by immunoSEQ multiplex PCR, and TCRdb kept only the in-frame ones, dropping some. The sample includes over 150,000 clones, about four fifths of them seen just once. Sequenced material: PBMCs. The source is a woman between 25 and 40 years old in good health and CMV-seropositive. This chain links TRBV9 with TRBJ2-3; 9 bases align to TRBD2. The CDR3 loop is CASSVGAGGLYSTDTQYF. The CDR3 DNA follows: TGCGCCAGCAGCGTAGGAGCGGGGGGCCTCTATAGCACAGATACGCAGTATTTT.